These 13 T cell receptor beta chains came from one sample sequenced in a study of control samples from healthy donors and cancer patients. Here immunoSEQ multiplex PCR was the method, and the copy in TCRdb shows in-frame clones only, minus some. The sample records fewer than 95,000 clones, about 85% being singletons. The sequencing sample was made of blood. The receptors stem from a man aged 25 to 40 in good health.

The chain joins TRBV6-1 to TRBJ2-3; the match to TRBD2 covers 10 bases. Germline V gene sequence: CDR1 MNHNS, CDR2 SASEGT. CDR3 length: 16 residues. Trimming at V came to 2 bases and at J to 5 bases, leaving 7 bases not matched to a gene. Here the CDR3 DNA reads TGTGCCAGCAGTGAAAGAAGCGGGGGGGCGATAGATACGCAGTATTTT. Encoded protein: CASSERSGGAIDTQYF.

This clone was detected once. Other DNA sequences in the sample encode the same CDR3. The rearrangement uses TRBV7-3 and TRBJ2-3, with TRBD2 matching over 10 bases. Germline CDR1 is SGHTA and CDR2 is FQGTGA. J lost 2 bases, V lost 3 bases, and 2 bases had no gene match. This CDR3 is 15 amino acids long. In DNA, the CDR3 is TGTGCCAGCAGCTTGAGCGGGGGGGTCACAGATACGCAGTATTTT. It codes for CASSLSGGVTDTQYF.

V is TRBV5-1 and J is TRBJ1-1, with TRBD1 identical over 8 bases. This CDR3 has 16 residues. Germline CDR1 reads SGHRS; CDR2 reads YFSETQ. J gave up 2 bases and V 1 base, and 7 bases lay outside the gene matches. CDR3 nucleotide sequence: TGCGCCAGCAGCTTGCTCACAGGGGGTACTAACACTGAAGCTTTCTTT. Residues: CASSLLTGGTNTEAFF. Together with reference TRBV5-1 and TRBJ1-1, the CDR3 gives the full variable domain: KAGVTQTPRYLIKTRGQQVTLSCSPISGHRSVSWYQQTPGQGLQFLFEYFSETQRNKGNFPGRFSGRQFSNSRSEMNVSTLELGDSALYLCASSLLTGGTNTEAFFGQGTRLTVV.

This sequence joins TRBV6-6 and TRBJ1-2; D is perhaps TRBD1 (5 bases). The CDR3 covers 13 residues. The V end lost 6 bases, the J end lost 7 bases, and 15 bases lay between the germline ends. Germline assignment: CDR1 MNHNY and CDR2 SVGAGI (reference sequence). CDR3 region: CASRTGQGGGYTF. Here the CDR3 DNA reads TGTGCCAGCAGGACTGGGCAGGGTGGTGGCTACACCTTC.

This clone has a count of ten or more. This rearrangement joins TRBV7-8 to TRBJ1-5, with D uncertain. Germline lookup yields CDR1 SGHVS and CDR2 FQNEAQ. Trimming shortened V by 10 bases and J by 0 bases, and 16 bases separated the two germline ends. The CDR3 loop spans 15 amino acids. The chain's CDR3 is CATLEGLYSNQPQHF. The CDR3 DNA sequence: TGTGCCACCCTGGAGGGATTATATAGCAATCAGCCCCAGCATTTT. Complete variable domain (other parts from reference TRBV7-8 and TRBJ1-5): GAGVSQSPRYKVAKRGQDVALRCDPISGHVSLFWYQQALGQGPEFLTYFQNEAQLDKSGLPSDRFFAERPEGSVSTLKIQRTQQEDSAVYLCATLEGLYSNQPQHFGDGTRLSIL.

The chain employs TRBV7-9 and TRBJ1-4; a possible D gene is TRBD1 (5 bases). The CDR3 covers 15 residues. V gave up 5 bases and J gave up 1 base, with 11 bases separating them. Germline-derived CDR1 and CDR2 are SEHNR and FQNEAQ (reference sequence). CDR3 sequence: CASSDLRGTNEKLFF. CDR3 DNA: TGTGCCAGCAGCGACCTAAGGGGAACTAATGAAAAACTGTTTTTT.

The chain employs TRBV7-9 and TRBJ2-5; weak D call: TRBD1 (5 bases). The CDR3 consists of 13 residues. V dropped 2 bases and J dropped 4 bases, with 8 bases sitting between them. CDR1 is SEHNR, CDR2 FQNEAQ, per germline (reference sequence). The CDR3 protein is CASSLTQGETQYF. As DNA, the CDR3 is TGTGCCAGCAGCTTAACTCAGGGAGAGACCCAGTACTTC.

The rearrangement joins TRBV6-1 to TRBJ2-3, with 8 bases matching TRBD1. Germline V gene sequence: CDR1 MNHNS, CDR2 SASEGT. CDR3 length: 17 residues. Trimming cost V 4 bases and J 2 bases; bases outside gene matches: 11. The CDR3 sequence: CASSGGPGQAYTDTQYF. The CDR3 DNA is TGTGCCAGCAGTGGTGGACCGGGACAGGCTTACACAGATACGCAGTATTTT.

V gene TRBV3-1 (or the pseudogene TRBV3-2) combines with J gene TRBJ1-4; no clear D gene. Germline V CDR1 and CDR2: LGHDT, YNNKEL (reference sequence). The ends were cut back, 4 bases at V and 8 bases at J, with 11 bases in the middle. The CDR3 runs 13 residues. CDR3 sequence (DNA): TGTGCCAGCAGCCGCCGGCCGAGGGAAAAACTGTTTTTT. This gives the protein CASSRRPREKLFF.

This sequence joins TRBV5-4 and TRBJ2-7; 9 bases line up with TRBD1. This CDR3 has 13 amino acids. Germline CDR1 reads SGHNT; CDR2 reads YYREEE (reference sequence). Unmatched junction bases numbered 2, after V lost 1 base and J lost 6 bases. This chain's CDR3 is CASSLTGGGEQYF. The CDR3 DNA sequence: TGTGCCAGCAGCTTGACAGGGGGCGGCGAGCAGTACTTC.

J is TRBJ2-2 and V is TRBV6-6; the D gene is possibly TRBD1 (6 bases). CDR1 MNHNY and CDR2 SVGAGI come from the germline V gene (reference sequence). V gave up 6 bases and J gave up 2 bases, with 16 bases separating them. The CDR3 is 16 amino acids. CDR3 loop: CASRPPGTPNTGELFF. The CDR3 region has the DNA TGTGCCAGCAGACCCCCCGGGACACCAAACACCGGGGAGCTGTTTTTT.

CDR3 in amino acids: CAWSVNEQFF. CDR3 coding DNA: TGTGCCTGGAGTGTAAATGAGCAGTTCTTC. V usage is TRBV30 and J usage is TRBJ2-1; D unresolved. V shed 0 bases and J shed 7 bases, with 1 base lying between them. CDR1 GTSNPN and CDR2 SVGIG come from the germline V gene (reference sequence). CDR3 size: 10 residues. The entire variable domain, with the rest obtained from reference TRBV30 and TRBJ2-1, is as follows: SQTIHQWPATLVQPVGSPLSLECTVEGTSNPNLYWYRQAAGRGLQLLFYSVGIGQISSEVPQNLSASRPQDRQFILSSKKLLLSDSGFYLCAWSVNEQFFGPGTRLTVL.

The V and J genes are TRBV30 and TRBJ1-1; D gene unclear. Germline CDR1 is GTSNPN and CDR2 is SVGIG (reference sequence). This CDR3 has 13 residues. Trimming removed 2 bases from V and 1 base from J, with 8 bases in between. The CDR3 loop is CAWSSGRNTEAFF. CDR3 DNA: TGTGCCTGGAGTTCGGGAAGGAACACTGAAGCTTTCTTT.